This is a list of T cell receptor beta chains from one sample in a study of early T cells in non-severe SARS-CoV-2 infection. TCRdb itself ran the 5' RACE reads through MiXCR, one entry per CDR3 protein. This repertoire shows under 65,000 distinct CDR3 sequences, around 11% found once; its top ten account for less than 4.5%. Sample: whole blood. The receptor set was obtained from an adult who was a healthcare worker with PCR-confirmed SARS-CoV-2 infection or an uninfected control (not recorded which). The CDR3 runs from the conserved cysteine through the conserved F or W. The order of the fields is D gene, J gene, clone size, V gene, CDR3 length, CDR3 DNA, CDR3 protein. The D gene is left open where the match is weak. Clone size is given for some rows only: seen once, a few or many times, or a class if the clone is expanded.

>.|TRBJ2-3|.|TRBV27|14
TGTGCCAGCAGTTTACGGGAAAGCACAGATACGCAGTATTTT
CASSLRESTDTQYF
>.|TRBJ1-1|many|TRBV7-6|14
TGTGCCAGCAGCCCCCTAACAGGGAACACTGAAGCTTTCTTT
CASSPLTGNTEAFF
>.|TRBJ2-5|few|TRBV14|13
TGTGCCAGCAGCCCCCGCTTACTGGAGACCCAGTACTTC
CASSPRLLETQYF
>TRBD1|TRBJ2-3|few|TRBV28|19
TGTGCCAGCAGTATCCGGGACAGCGTCTTTCGGACTGTTACAGATACGCAGTATTTT
CASSIRDSVFRTVTDTQYF
>.|TRBJ2-1|many|TRBV6-5|12
TGTGCCAGCAGTTACAGTAGTGACGAGCAGTTCTTC
CASSYSSDEQFF
>TRBD1|TRBJ2-7|.|TRBV11-3|13
TGTGCCAGCAGCCGACAGGGGTCCTACGAGCAGTACTTC
CASSRQGSYEQYF
>.|TRBJ2-7|many|TRBV28|15
TGTGCCAGCAGTTTCCCCTCAGGGAGCTCCTACGAGCAGTACTTC
CASSFPSGSSYEQYF
>TRBD2|TRBJ2-7|.|TRBV28|12
TGTGCCGCACGGGGACTAGCTCTGGGGCAGTACTTC
CAARGLALGQYF
>.|TRBJ2-2|few|TRBV12-3/TRBV12-4|11
TGTGCCAGCTGTGACACCGGGGAGCTGTTTTTT
CASCDTGELFF
>.|TRBJ2-7|.|TRBV5-1|13
TGCGCCAGCAGCTTCCAGGGGAACTACGAGCAGTACTTC
CASSFQGNYEQYF
>TRBD1|TRBJ2-5|many|TRBV24-1|16
TGTGCCACCAGTGAGGGGACAGGGTTTGCCCAAGAGACCCAGTACTTC
CATSEGTGFAQETQYF
>.|TRBJ2-5|many|TRBV7-2|12
TGTGCCAGCAGCTTATTAGAAGAGACCCAGTACTTC
CASSLLEETQYF
>TRBD2|TRBJ2-1|many|TRBV27|17
TGTGCCAGCAGTTTATCGCCTGGGACTAAGAGGTACAATGAGCAGTTCTTC
CASSLSPGTKRYNEQFF
>TRBD1|TRBJ2-1|few|TRBV4-1|15
TGCGCCAGCAGCCAAGAGGGGGCAGGGGGCAATGAGCAGTTCTTC
CASSQEGAGGNEQFF
>.|TRBJ1-1|many|TRBV20-1|17
TGCAGTGCTAGCATAATCACAGAGAAACACATGAACACTGAAGCTTTCTTT
CSASIITEKHMNTEAFF
>TRBD1|TRBJ2-1|many|TRBV19|15
TGTGCCAGCCGGACAGGCCTTCGCTCCTACAATGAGCAGTTCTTC
CASRTGLRSYNEQFF
>.|TRBJ2-1|.|TRBV20-1|16
TGCAGTGCTAGAGTGGGTTTCTCCACAATAAACAATGAGCAGTTCTTC
CSARVGFSTINNEQFF
>.|TRBJ1-2|many|TRBV29-1|12
TGCAGCGTTGGCCAGCTTAACTATGGCTACACCTTC
CSVGQLNYGYTF
>.|TRBJ2-2|.|TRBV5-1|14
TGCGCCAGCCACCAGCACACGGAGACCGGGGAGCTGTTTTTT
CASHQHTETGELFF
>TRBD1|TRBJ2-1|.|TRBV20-1|15
TGCAGTGCTCCGATTCCACAGGGGGCTGGCAATGAGCAGTTCTTC
CSAPIPQGAGNEQFF
>.|TRBJ2-3|.|TRBV28|14
TGTGCCAGCAGTCGTACAGGGATGGGGGATACGCAGTATTTT
CASSRTGMGDTQYF
>.|TRBJ1-2|many|TRBV12-3/TRBV12-4|12
TGTGCCAGCAGTATAGGCGGATATGGCTACACCTTC
CASSIGGYGYTF